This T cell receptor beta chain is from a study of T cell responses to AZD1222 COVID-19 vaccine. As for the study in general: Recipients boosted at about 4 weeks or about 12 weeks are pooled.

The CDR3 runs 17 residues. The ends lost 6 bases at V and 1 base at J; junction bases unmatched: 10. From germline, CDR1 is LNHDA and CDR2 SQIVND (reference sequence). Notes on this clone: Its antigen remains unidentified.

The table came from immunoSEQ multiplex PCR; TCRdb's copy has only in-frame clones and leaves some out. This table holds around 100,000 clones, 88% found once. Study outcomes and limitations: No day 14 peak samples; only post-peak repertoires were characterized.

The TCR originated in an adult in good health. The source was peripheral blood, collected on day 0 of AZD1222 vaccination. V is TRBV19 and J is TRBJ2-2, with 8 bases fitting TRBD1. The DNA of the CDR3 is TGTGCCAGTAGAGAAGCCAGGGGGCTCCAGAACACCGGGGAGCTGTTTTTT. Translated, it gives CASREARGLQNTGELFF.